The source of this T cell receptor beta chain is a study of cytomegalovirus exposure and HLA in healthy donors. Whole-study context: The approximately 710 first-cohort repertoires and the 120 or so validation repertoires shared the same platform, a later analysis reported. Study findings and constraints: The investigators catalogued 150 or so TCR beta chains as cytomegalovirus-associated.

About this clone itself: Its target is not known.

The V end lost 5 bases, the J end lost 2 bases, and 12 bases lay between the germline ends. Germline assignment: CDR1 MNHEY and CDR2 SVGAGI. The CDR3 consists of 15 residues. Clones were sequenced by immunoSEQ multiplex PCR, and TCRdb holds only the in-frame ones, with some missing. Found here are around 65,000 clones, about 92% of them singletons; the top ten hold about 5%. This sequence joins TRBV6-5 and TRBJ2-2, with TRBD2 as a possible D gene (5 bases). This clonotype was sampled from a man younger than 30 in good health and CMV-seropositive. The sequencing input was PBMCs. CDR3 amino acids: CASSQTGLNTGELFF. For the CDR3, the DNA is TGTGCCAGCAGTCAAACTGGACTCAACACCGGGGAGCTGTTTTTT.